Shown below are 7 T cell receptor beta chains from a single sample sequenced in a study of CD8+ T cells in alopecia areata. Treatment reported: oral pan-JAK inhibitor, 5-10 mg twice daily. Sequencing templates came from extracted RNA that was reverse transcribed into cDNA. The repertoire was sequenced with immunoSEQ multiplex PCR; TCRdb's copy has only in-frame clones and lacks some. The table shows about 290,000 clones, with roughly 64% occurring only once. Sequencing was performed on CD4+ T cells sorted from blood, taken at week 24, from a patient treated with tofacitinib. The receptors originated from a human donor with alopecia areata.

This clone was seen once. This rearrangement joins TRBV5-6 to TRBJ2-4, with D maybe TRBD1 (6 bases). CDR3 size: 11 residues. V gave up 4 bases and J gave up 12 bases, with 11 bases separating them. Per the germline V gene, CDR1 is SGHDT and CDR2 is YYEEEE. This CDR3 reads CASSHRDTQYF. In DNA form, the CDR3 reads TGTGCCAGCAGCCACCGGGACACTCAGTACTTC.

V and J are TRBV5-5 and TRBJ1-6; D is perhaps TRBD1 (5 bases). The CDR3 consists of 15 residues. Germline V gene lookup returns CDR1 SGHKS and CDR2 YYEKEE (reference sequence). V lost 4 bases and J lost 5, with 13 bases in between. CDR3 nucleotides: TGTGCCAGCAGCCGCGAAGGGGAGGATAATTCACCCCTCCACTTT. Amino acid sequence: CASSREGEDNSPLHF.

This chain links TRBV7-2 with TRBJ1-2, with no clear D. CDR3 length equals 17 residues. Germline V gene lookup returns CDR1 SGHTA and CDR2 FQGNSA. Between the trimmed V and J ends, which lost 2 bases and 4 bases, there was a span of 20 bases. CDR3 DNA: TGTGCCAGCAGCTTAACGCCTCCGGCCAGAACCTTCTATGGCTACACCTTC. Translating gives CASSLTPPARTFYGYTF.

This chain joins TRBV9 and TRBJ2-3; D gene uncertain. Germline V lookup: CDR1 SGDLS, CDR2 YYNGEE. V shed 1 base and J shed 2 bases, with 8 bases lying between them. The CDR3 length is 14 residues. CDR3 DNA: TGTGCCAGCAGCGTATCATCCAACACAGATACGCAGTATTTT. It translates to CASSVSSNTDTQYF.

This clone was seen only a few times. This chain connects TRBV29-1 to TRBJ2-3; unclear D gene. CDR1 and CDR2 (germline): SQVTM, ANQGSEA. V gave up 3 bases and J gave up 5 bases, with 6 bases separating them. The CDR3 totals 11 residues. The CDR3 sequence: CSVDVGDTQYF. CDR3 coding DNA: TGCAGCGTTGATGTAGGAGATACGCAGTATTTT.

The chain employs TRBV7-9 and TRBJ1-2; D gene uncertain. The length of the CDR3 is 16 residues. The V gene's germline CDR1 is SEHNR and CDR2 FQNEAQ (reference sequence). V was trimmed by 4 bases and J by 2 bases, leaving 17 bases between them. CDR3 sequence reads: CASSSLRTTENYGYTF. The CDR3 coding sequence is TGTGCCAGCAGCTCCCTTCGTACTACGGAGAACTATGGCTACACCTTC.

Details on this clone: This specimen includes other DNA sequences encoding the same CDR3. CDR3 bases: TGTGCCAGCAGCTTGGGACAGATGAACACTGAAGCTTTCTTT. Its translation: CASSLGQMNTEAFF. V is TRBV7-9 and J is TRBJ1-1; 7 bases align to TRBD1. Germline assignment: CDR1 SEHNR and CDR2 FQNEAQ (reference sequence). With V trimmed by 3 bases and J by 0 bases, 1 base remained unmatched. The CDR3 totals 14 residues.